This T cell receptor beta chain was found in a study of identical twins. Study-wide points: The analysis was cross-sectional rather than longitudinal within donors. Out-of-frame TCR alpha sharing in monozygotic twins exceeded recombination model predictions. Less excess twin sharing appeared in beta out-of-frame sequences.

The CDR3 is 14 amino acids. Germline CDR1 reads MGHRA; CDR2 reads YSYEKL. Trimming pared 4 bases from V and 4 bases from J, leaving 13 bases between. There are a few counts of this clonotype. Its specificity is not known. A universal primer site arose from template switching, and cDNA bore unique molecular identifiers. TCRdb recomputed calls from the 5' RACE reads with MiXCR, one row per CDR3 protein. The sample holds 1.5 million to 2 million distinct CDR3 sequences, around a third seen once. The TCR comes from a newborn girl in good health. Input material: cord blood. This chain joins TRBV4-1 and TRBJ1-2; a possible D gene is TRBD1 (6 bases). The CDR3 coding sequence is TGCGCCAGCAGCCCTTTCACAGGGCCCTATGGCTACACCTTC. It specifies CASSPFTGPYGYTF.